Listed below are T cell receptor beta chains from one sample, sequenced in a study of radiotherapy plus CTLA-4 blockade in lung cancer. Clones were sequenced by immunoSEQ multiplex PCR, and TCRdb holds only the in-frame ones, with some missing. The sample has tens of thousands of clones; approximately 84% are singletons. This specimen was peripheral blood, taken from a patient treated with radiotherapy plus ipilimumab. These receptors were obtained from a human donor with non-small cell lung cancer who had a partial response to radiotherapy plus ipilimumab. Both conserved end residues are part of each CDR3. Fields, in order: D gene, J gene, V gene, clone size, CDR3 DNA, CDR3 protein. The D gene is left open where the match is weak. Expanded clones are given a class, and other clones once, few, many or no size at all.

d_call: .
j_call: TRBJ1-6
v_call: TRBV4-2
clone_size: .
cdr3_nt: TGTGCCAGCAGCCAAGTCAGGGGCACCAATTCACCCCTCCACTTT
cdr3_aa: CASSQVRGTNSPLHF

d_call: TRBD2
j_call: TRBJ2-5
v_call: TRBV30
clone_size: .
cdr3_nt: TGTGCCTGGGGACTAGCGGGAGTGGGAGAGACCCAGTACTTC
cdr3_aa: CAWGLAGVGETQYF

d_call: .
j_call: TRBJ1-5
v_call: TRBV28
clone_size: .
cdr3_nt: TGTGCCAGCAGAACGATCAGGGATCCCCGGCATTTT
cdr3_aa: CASRTIRDPRHF

d_call: .
j_call: TRBJ2-2
v_call: TRBV5-1
clone_size: .
cdr3_nt: TGCGCCAGCAGCTACCAGTTACGGGGCACCGGGGAGCTGTTTTTT
cdr3_aa: CASSYQLRGTGELFF

d_call: .
j_call: TRBJ2-1
v_call: TRBV28
clone_size: .
cdr3_nt: TGTGCCAGCAGTTTGAGGAATTCGGGAGCCCGGCGGTCTGAGCAGTTCTTC
cdr3_aa: CASSLRNSGARRSEQFF

d_call: .
j_call: TRBJ1-1
v_call: TRBV6-5
clone_size: .
cdr3_nt: TGTGCCAGCAGGGGTGGACAGATGAACACTGAAGCTTTCTTT
cdr3_aa: CASRGGQMNTEAFF

d_call: TRBD2
j_call: TRBJ2-1
v_call: TRBV6-5
clone_size: .
cdr3_nt: TGTGCCGTCAGCGGGAGCTCCTACAATGAGCAGTTCTTC
cdr3_aa: CAVSGSSYNEQFF

d_call: TRBD1
j_call: TRBJ1-2
v_call: TRBV28
clone_size: .
cdr3_nt: TGTGCCAGCAGGTACTCGACAGGGGGCACTGGCTACACCTTC
cdr3_aa: CASRYSTGGTGYTF

d_call: TRBD1
j_call: TRBJ1-4
v_call: TRBV5-4
clone_size: .
cdr3_nt: TGTGCCAGCAGCTTGGGCGGGGGGACAGGGGGCGAAAAACTGTTTTTT
cdr3_aa: CASSLGGGTGGEKLFF

d_call: TRBD2
j_call: TRBJ2-1
v_call: TRBV9
clone_size: .
cdr3_nt: TGTGCCAGCAGCGTAGCTTCTAGCGGGAGTGGACTCAATGAGCAGTTCTTC
cdr3_aa: CASSVASSGSGLNEQFF

d_call: .
j_call: TRBJ2-5
v_call: TRBV2
clone_size: .
cdr3_nt: TGTGCCAGCAGAGCTTTTACCGGAGCGTACCAAGAGACCCAGTACTTC
cdr3_aa: CASRAFTGAYQETQYF

d_call: TRBD1
j_call: TRBJ1-2
v_call: TRBV6-5
clone_size: .
cdr3_nt: TGTGCCAGCAGTTACTCGGACAGGGACTATGGCTACACCTTC
cdr3_aa: CASSYSDRDYGYTF

d_call: .
j_call: TRBJ1-1
v_call: TRBV6-1
clone_size: .
cdr3_nt: TGTGCCAGCAGTGTCCGGGGGGACACTGAAGCTTTCTTT
cdr3_aa: CASSVRGDTEAFF

d_call: .
j_call: TRBJ1-3
v_call: TRBV30
clone_size: once
cdr3_nt: TGTGCCTGGAGCGTGGGGCTGATCAACTCTGGAAACACCATATATTTT
cdr3_aa: CAWSVGLINSGNTIYF

d_call: TRBD2
j_call: TRBJ2-1
v_call: TRBV27
clone_size: .
cdr3_nt: TGTGCCAGCAGTTCCGGGACTAGCGGTGGCCCCCGCTCCTACAATGAGCAGTTCTTC
cdr3_aa: CASSSGTSGGPRSYNEQFF

d_call: TRBD2
j_call: TRBJ2-7
v_call: TRBV11-3
clone_size: .
cdr3_nt: TGTGCCAGCAGCCCCGGGACTAGCGGGAGGTACGAGCAGTACTTC
cdr3_aa: CASSPGTSGRYEQYF

d_call: TRBD1
j_call: TRBJ1-1
v_call: TRBV6-1
clone_size: .
cdr3_nt: TGTGCCAGCACTAGGACAGGGGTGACCAGTGAAGCTTTCTTT
cdr3_aa: CASTRTGVTSEAFF

d_call: .
j_call: TRBJ2-2
v_call: TRBV21-1
clone_size: .
cdr3_nt: TGTGCCAGCAGCAAAGAACGGGACAGGGGGGAGAGCGGGGAGCTGTTTTTT
cdr3_aa: CASSKERDRGESGELFF

d_call: .
j_call: TRBJ2-1
v_call: TRBV30
clone_size: .
cdr3_nt: TGTGCCTGGAGTCGGGGTGGGTCTTATCATTACAATGAGCAGTTCTTC
cdr3_aa: CAWSRGGSYHYNEQFF

d_call: .
j_call: TRBJ2-2
v_call: TRBV5-4
clone_size: .
cdr3_nt: TGTGCCAGCAGCACCTTAACTTCGCCAGGAGCGGCCGGGGAGCTGTTTTTT
cdr3_aa: CASSTLTSPGAAGELFF

d_call: .
j_call: TRBJ1-5
v_call: TRBV6-5
clone_size: .
cdr3_nt: TGTGCCAGCAGGCGGGGGGGCAATCAGCCCCAGCATTTT
cdr3_aa: CASRRGGNQPQHF

d_call: .
j_call: TRBJ2-7
v_call: TRBV6-5
clone_size: .
cdr3_nt: TGTGCCAGCAGTCTAGCTCTCAGCGAGCAGTACTTC
cdr3_aa: CASSLALSEQYF

d_call: .
j_call: TRBJ2-2
v_call: TRBV27
clone_size: .
cdr3_nt: TGTGCCAGCAGTCCAGCTTGGAGCACCGGGGAGCTGTTTTTT
cdr3_aa: CASSPAWSTGELFF

d_call: TRBD1
j_call: TRBJ1-5
v_call: TRBV7-2
clone_size: .
cdr3_nt: TGTGCCAGCAGCTTAGGGGACAGGGCGAGGGATCAGCCCCAGCATTTT
cdr3_aa: CASSLGDRARDQPQHF

d_call: TRBD1
j_call: TRBJ1-3
v_call: TRBV10-3
clone_size: .
cdr3_nt: TGTGCCATCAGCCGGGACAGGGGTGGAAACACCATATATTTT
cdr3_aa: CAISRDRGGNTIYF

d_call: TRBD2
j_call: TRBJ2-7
v_call: TRBV7-2
clone_size: .
cdr3_nt: TGTGCCAGCAGCGCTGCTAGCGGGACTCTTTACGAGCAGTACTTC
cdr3_aa: CASSAASGTLYEQYF

d_call: .
j_call: TRBJ1-2
v_call: TRBV7-8
clone_size: .
cdr3_nt: TGTGCCAGCAGCAATGATATGACTGACCCGAACGGCTACACCTTC
cdr3_aa: CASSNDMTDPNGYTF

d_call: .
j_call: TRBJ1-2
v_call: TRBV28
clone_size: .
cdr3_nt: TGTGCCAGCAGTTTAGGGTCCAGAACGGGGGGCTACACCTTC
cdr3_aa: CASSLGSRTGGYTF

d_call: .
j_call: TRBJ1-1
v_call: TRBV6-5
clone_size: .
cdr3_nt: TGTGCCAGCAGCCCAGGGTGGTTGGACACTGAAGCTTTCTTT
cdr3_aa: CASSPGWLDTEAFF

d_call: TRBD2
j_call: TRBJ2-1
v_call: TRBV7-9
clone_size: .
cdr3_nt: TGTGCCAGCAGCTTAGTTGGGTCTAGCGGGAGATACAATGAGCAGTTCTTC
cdr3_aa: CASSLVGSSGRYNEQFF

d_call: TRBD2
j_call: TRBJ2-7
v_call: TRBV5-6
clone_size: once
cdr3_nt: TGTGCCAGCACTAGGGGACTAGCGAGCGACGAGCAGTACTTC
cdr3_aa: CASTRGLASDEQYF

d_call: .
j_call: TRBJ2-3
v_call: TRBV2
clone_size: .
cdr3_nt: TGTGCCAGCAGTGTGAGGCAGGGTTGGATAGATACGCAGTATTTT
cdr3_aa: CASSVRQGWIDTQYF

d_call: TRBD2
j_call: TRBJ2-1
v_call: TRBV6-1
clone_size: once
cdr3_nt: TGTGCCAGCATTGAAGGGCTAGCGGGAAGGAATGAGCAGTTCTTC
cdr3_aa: CASIEGLAGRNEQFF

d_call: TRBD1
j_call: TRBJ1-1
v_call: TRBV7-8
clone_size: .
cdr3_nt: TGTGCCAGCAGCTCTAACAGGGGGCGGACTGAAGCTTTCTTT
cdr3_aa: CASSSNRGRTEAFF

d_call: TRBD1
j_call: TRBJ2-5
v_call: TRBV5-5
clone_size: .
cdr3_nt: TGTGCCAGCAGTCCTACAGGGGGCGCCTTCGGGACCCAGTACTTC
cdr3_aa: CASSPTGGAFGTQYF

d_call: TRBD1
j_call: TRBJ2-3
v_call: TRBV29-1
clone_size: .
cdr3_nt: TGCAGCGTTGAAGTGACGGGACAGGCAACAGATACGCAGTATTTT
cdr3_aa: CSVEVTGQATDTQYF

d_call: .
j_call: TRBJ1-2
v_call: TRBV30
clone_size: once
cdr3_nt: TGTGCCTGGAATACGGAACGGGACTATGGCTACACCTTC
cdr3_aa: CAWNTERDYGYTF